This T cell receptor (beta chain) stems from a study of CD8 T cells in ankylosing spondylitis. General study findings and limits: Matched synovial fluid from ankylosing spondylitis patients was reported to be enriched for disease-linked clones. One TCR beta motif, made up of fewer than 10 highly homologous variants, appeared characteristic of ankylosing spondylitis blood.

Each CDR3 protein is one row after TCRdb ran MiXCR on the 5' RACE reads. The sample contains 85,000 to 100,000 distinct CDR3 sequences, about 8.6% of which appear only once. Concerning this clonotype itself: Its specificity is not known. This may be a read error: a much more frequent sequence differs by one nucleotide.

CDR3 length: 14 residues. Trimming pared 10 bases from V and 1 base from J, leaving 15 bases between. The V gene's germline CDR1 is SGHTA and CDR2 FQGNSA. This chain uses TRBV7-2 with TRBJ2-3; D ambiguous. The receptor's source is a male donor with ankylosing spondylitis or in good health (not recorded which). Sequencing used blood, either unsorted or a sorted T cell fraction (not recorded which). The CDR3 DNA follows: TGTGCCATCGAGCCCTGGGCTGGCACAGATACGCAGTATTTT. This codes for CAIEPWAGTDTQYF. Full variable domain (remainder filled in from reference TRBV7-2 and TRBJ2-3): GAGVSQSPSNKVTEKGKDVELRCDPISGHTALYWYRQSLGQGLEFLIYFQGNSAPDKSGLPSDRFSAERTGGSVSTLTIQRTQQEDSAVYLCAIEPWAGTDTQYFGPGTRLTVL.